The next 11 T cell receptor beta chains were all read from a single sample in a study of blood T cell repertoires in COVID-19. Sequencing was performed with immunoSEQ multiplex PCR; in TCRdb, only in-frame clones are kept and a portion is missing. The table includes 200,000 to 250,000 clones, 83% detected once. What was sequenced was peripheral blood. All receptors come from a woman aged 45-65 years with acute or convalescent COVID-19.

The chain links TRBV4-3 to TRBJ2-5; D remains ambiguous. The CDR3 has 14 amino acids. Trimming shortened V by 0 bases and J by 1 base, and 6 bases separated the two germline ends. The germline CDR1 and CDR2 sequences are LGHNA and YSLEER. The CDR3 bases are TGCGCCAGCAGCCAAGATACTTCCCAAGAGACCCAGTACTTC. The encoded protein is CASSQDTSQETQYF.

The CDR3 DNA is TGCGCCAGCAGCCGATTACACGCAACTAATGAAAAACTGTTTTTT. It translates to CASSRLHATNEKLFF. The V and J genes are TRBV4-1 and TRBJ1-4, with D unresolved. Trimming took off 4 bases at V and 0 bases at J, with 9 bases between the two ends. Germline loops: CDR1 MGHRA, CDR2 YSYEKL. The CDR3 runs to 15 residues.

The V gene is TRBV7-9, the J gene TRBJ2-2, with D tentatively TRBD2 (6 bases). Germline-derived CDR1 and CDR2 are SEHNR and FQNEAQ (reference sequence). This CDR3 has 15 residues. Trimming removed 0 bases from V and 6 bases from J, with 11 bases in between. CDR3 coding DNA: TGTGCCAGCAGCTTAGCGCGGGGTAGGCCCGGGGAGCTGTTTTTT. Translating gives CASSLARGRPGELFF.

Points on this clone: The junction and the germline gene differ at one end; a read error may be behind it. The V call is TRBV7-7, the J call TRBJ2-2; no definite D call. This CDR3 contains 14 residues. CDR1 and CDR2 from the germline V gene are SSHAT and FNYEAQ (reference sequence). The CDR3 nucleotides are TGTGCTAGCAGCTTTGACTTTGGTACCGGGGAGCTGTTTTTT. Translation gives CASSFDFGTGELFF.

V is TRBV3-1 (or the pseudogene TRBV3-2) and J is TRBJ1-2; D gene ambiguous. The CDR3 contains 13 residues. V lost 4 bases to trimming and J lost 5 bases, with 11 bases between them. Germline CDR1 LGHDT, CDR2 YNNKEL (reference sequence). DNA of the CDR3: TGTGCCAGCAGCCTTCCCGGCAGGTATGGCTACACCTTC. Amino acid sequence: CASSLPGRYGYTF.

This CDR3 reads CATSPGRYNSPLHF. The CDR3 nucleotides read TGTGCCACCTCACCGGGTCGGTATAATTCACCCCTCCACTTT. The chain links TRBV28 to TRBJ1-6; no clear D gene. V lost 10 bases and J lost 4, with 14 bases in between. The germline CDR1 and CDR2 sequences are MDHEN and SYDVKM. CDR3 length equals 14 residues.

The gene calls are TRBV5-1 and TRBJ2-1, with 8 bases that match TRBD1. CDR1 SGHRS and CDR2 YFSETQ come from the germline V gene. J was trimmed by 2 bases and V by 0 bases; bases with no gene match: 4. This CDR3 is 16 amino acids long. Here the CDR3 DNA reads TGCGCCAGCAGCTTGGGTGGACAGGGCCCCTACAATGAGCAGTTCTTC. Amino acids: CASSLGGQGPYNEQFF.

The rearrangement uses TRBV28 and TRBJ1-5; possible D gene TRBD1, 5 bases. Germline assignment: CDR1 MDHEN and CDR2 SYDVKM. Trimming removed 7 bases from V and 1 base from J, with 11 bases in between. CDR3 size: 14 residues. The CDR3: CASTSEGSNQPQHF. The CDR3, as DNA: TGTGCCAGCACCTCGGAGGGGAGCAATCAGCCCCAGCATTTT.

The chain couples TRBV2 to TRBJ2-2, with D possibly matching TRBD2 (6 bases). Trimming took off 4 bases at V and 5 bases at J, with 14 bases between the two ends. This CDR3 is built from 15 residues. Germline V gene data show CDR1 as SNHLY and CDR2 as FYNNEI. Written as DNA, the CDR3 is TGTGCCAGCAGTGCTGTCGGAGGGGATACCGGGGAGCTGTTTTTT. Translation: CASSAVGGDTGELFF.

The chain has TRBV7-2 and TRBJ2-7, with D tentatively TRBD1 (6 bases). The length of the CDR3 is 16 residues. Germline lookup yields CDR1 SGHTA and CDR2 FQGNSA. V was cut by 3 bases and J by 3 bases, with 18 bases left in between. The CDR3 here is CASSFILRDTNYEQYF. The CDR3 DNA follows: TGTGCCAGCAGCTTCATTCTCCGGGACACCAACTACGAGCAGTACTTC.

The chain carries TRBV23-1 and TRBJ1-5; D not resolved. TRBV23-1 belongs to the ORF category, with a function that is uncertain. V shed 0 bases and J shed 7 bases, with 10 bases lying between them. The CDR3 length is 14 residues. CDR3 DNA: TGCGCCAGCAGTCAATCTAAGGTCGGGCAGCCCCAGCATTTT. Its translation: CASSQSKVGQPQHF.